The rows below give T cell receptor beta chains drawn from one sample of a study of Ad26.COV2.S vaccination and SARS-CoV-2 variants. Sequencing was performed with immunoSEQ multiplex PCR; in TCRdb, only in-frame clones are kept and a portion is missing. The profile shows about 320,000 clones, around four fifths of them singletons. The input for sequencing was peripheral blood, taken in a trial of Ad26.COV2.S vaccine versus placebo. These receptors were taken from a person between 18 and 65 years old who received the Ad26.COV2.S COVID-19 vaccine or a placebo. Both conserved end residues are part of each CDR3. Each record gives: clone size, J gene, V gene, D gene, CDR3 protein, CDR3 DNA. A D gene is named only where the DNA matches it firmly. Only some rows state a clone size, as once, few, many or a class for expanded clones.

clone size: .; J gene: TRBJ2-3; V gene: TRBV4-1; D gene: .; CDR3 protein: CASSQDSGDTQYF; CDR3 DNA: TGCGCCAGCAGCCAAGACTCCGGCGATACGCAGTATTTT
clone size: .; J gene: TRBJ2-7; V gene: TRBV4-2; D gene: TRBD2; CDR3 protein: CASSQTGLAGVYEQYF; CDR3 DNA: TGTGCCAGCAGCCAAACCGGACTAGCGGGGGTATACGAGCAGTACTTC
clone size: .; J gene: TRBJ2-1; V gene: TRBV14; D gene: TRBD1; CDR3 protein: CASSQGTVYNEQFF; CDR3 DNA: TGTGCCAGCAGCCAGGGGACAGTCTACAATGAGCAGTTCTTC
clone size: .; J gene: TRBJ2-5; V gene: TRBV7-3; D gene: TRBD1; CDR3 protein: CASSPTGAGQETQYF; CDR3 DNA: TGTGCCAGCAGCCCGACAGGGGCAGGCCAAGAGACCCAGTACTTC
clone size: .; J gene: TRBJ1-1; V gene: TRBV6-5; D gene: TRBD1; CDR3 protein: CASSRGQGEAFF; CDR3 DNA: TGTGCCAGCAGCCGGGGACAGGGTGAAGCTTTCTTT
clone size: .; J gene: TRBJ1-2; V gene: TRBV5-1; D gene: .; CDR3 protein: CASSLEAGAYGYTF; CDR3 DNA: TGCGCCAGCAGCTTGGAAGCAGGGGCCTATGGCTACACCTTC
clone size: .; J gene: TRBJ2-3; V gene: TRBV15; D gene: TRBD2; CDR3 protein: CATSTLAGATDTQYF; CDR3 DNA: TGTGCCACCAGCACGTTAGCGGGGGCCACAGATACGCAGTATTTT
clone size: once; J gene: TRBJ2-5; V gene: TRBV7-9; D gene: TRBD1; CDR3 protein: CASSPGTVQETQYF; CDR3 DNA: TGTGCCAGCAGCCCAGGGACAGTCCAAGAGACCCAGTACTTC
clone size: .; J gene: TRBJ1-5; V gene: TRBV19; D gene: .; CDR3 protein: CASSSGTDNQPQHF; CDR3 DNA: TGTGCCAGTAGTTCTGGGACGGATAATCAGCCCCAGCATTTT
clone size: .; J gene: TRBJ1-2; V gene: TRBV27; D gene: .; CDR3 protein: CASSLSSALTYGYTF; CDR3 DNA: TGTGCCAGCAGTTTATCGTCCGCACTAACCTATGGCTACACCTTC
clone size: once; J gene: TRBJ2-5; V gene: TRBV21-1; D gene: .; CDR3 protein: CASSKPGVWEETQYF; CDR3 DNA: TGTGCCAGCAGCAAACCAGGGGTGTGGGAAGAGACCCAGTACTTC
clone size: .; J gene: TRBJ1-2; V gene: TRBV5-1; D gene: TRBD1; CDR3 protein: CASSTPQGGYGYTF; CDR3 DNA: TGCGCCAGCAGCACACCCCAGGGGGGCTATGGCTACACCTTC
clone size: .; J gene: TRBJ1-6; V gene: TRBV6-5; D gene: TRBD1; CDR3 protein: CASSYSGTGGSPLHF; CDR3 DNA: TGTGCCAGCAGTTACTCCGGGACAGGGGGCTCACCCCTCCACTTT
clone size: .; J gene: TRBJ2-3; V gene: TRBV6-8; D gene: .; CDR3 protein: CASRDSYTQYF; CDR3 DNA: TGTGCCAGCAGAGACTCCTATACGCAGTATTTT
clone size: .; J gene: TRBJ1-1; V gene: TRBV7-2; D gene: .; CDR3 protein: CASSTGSNTEAFF; CDR3 DNA: TGTGCCAGCAGCACCGGAAGTAACACTGAAGCTTTCTTT
clone size: .; J gene: TRBJ1-5; V gene: TRBV3-1/TRBV3-2; D gene: .; CDR3 protein: CASSHRDSSNQPQHF; CDR3 DNA: TGTGCCAGCAGCCACCGGGACTCTAGTAATCAGCCCCAGCATTTT
clone size: .; J gene: TRBJ1-1; V gene: TRBV5-1; D gene: .; CDR3 protein: CASSLWVLGENTEAFF; CDR3 DNA: TGCGCCAGCAGCTTGTGGGTCCTCGGGGAGAACACTGAAGCTTTCTTT
clone size: .; J gene: TRBJ2-2; V gene: TRBV5-5; D gene: .; CDR3 protein: CASSLTLNTGELFF; CDR3 DNA: TGTGCCAGCAGCCTGACACTGAACACCGGGGAGCTGTTTTTT
clone size: .; J gene: TRBJ2-5; V gene: TRBV5-4; D gene: .; CDR3 protein: CASTTGSGGVQETQYF; CDR3 DNA: TGTGCCAGCACCACGGGATCGGGGGGCGTCCAAGAGACCCAGTACTTC
clone size: once; J gene: TRBJ1-1; V gene: TRBV14; D gene: .; CDR3 protein: CASSQEWGGTEAFF; CDR3 DNA: TGTGCCAGCAGCCAAGAATGGGGGGGCACTGAAGCTTTCTTT
clone size: few; J gene: TRBJ2-3; V gene: TRBV28; D gene: .; CDR3 protein: CASSLSFTDTQYF; CDR3 DNA: TGTGCCAGCAGTTTAAGTTTCACAGATACGCAGTATTTT
clone size: .; J gene: TRBJ1-1; V gene: TRBV5-1; D gene: .; CDR3 protein: CASSQDLGVTEAFF; CDR3 DNA: TGCGCCAGCAGCCAGGACCTGGGGGTCACTGAAGCTTTCTTT
clone size: .; J gene: TRBJ2-5; V gene: TRBV3-1/TRBV3-2; D gene: .; CDR3 protein: CASSQVGSGQETQYF; CDR3 DNA: TGTGCCAGCAGCCAGGTTGGAAGCGGCCAAGAGACCCAGTACTTC
clone size: .; J gene: TRBJ1-3; V gene: TRBV4-2; D gene: .; CDR3 protein: CASSQDQSGVGNTIYF; CDR3 DNA: TGTGCCAGCAGCCAAGATCAATCGGGGGTTGGAAACACCATATATTTT
clone size: .; J gene: TRBJ1-1; V gene: TRBV28; D gene: TRBD1; CDR3 protein: CASSNDRDTEAFF; CDR3 DNA: TGTGCCAGCAGCAATGACAGGGACACTGAAGCTTTCTTT
clone size: .; J gene: TRBJ1-1; V gene: TRBV5-5; D gene: .; CDR3 protein: CASSLSGSSAEAFF; CDR3 DNA: TGTGCCAGCAGCTTGTCTGGGTCATCGGCTGAAGCTTTCTTT
clone size: few; J gene: TRBJ1-3; V gene: TRBV4-1; D gene: .; CDR3 protein: CASRGDGFLSGNTIYF; CDR3 DNA: TGCGCCAGCAGAGGGGACGGATTTCTCTCTGGAAACACCATATATTTT
clone size: few; J gene: TRBJ2-1; V gene: TRBV25-1; D gene: TRBD2; CDR3 protein: CASSALAGDRPNEQFF; CDR3 DNA: TGTGCCAGCAGTGCCCTAGCGGGGGATCGGCCCAATGAGCAGTTCTTC
clone size: .; J gene: TRBJ2-5; V gene: TRBV6-6; D gene: .; CDR3 protein: CASSYLGRQETQYF; CDR3 DNA: TGTGCCAGCAGTTACCTAGGGCGGCAAGAGACCCAGTACTTC
clone size: few; J gene: TRBJ2-7; V gene: TRBV28; D gene: .; CDR3 protein: CASSLGGGNEQYF; CDR3 DNA: TGTGCCAGCAGTTTGGGCGGAGGCAACGAGCAGTACTTC